The sequence of this T cell receptor beta chain was determined in a study of control samples from healthy donors and cancer patients. Profiling relied on immunoSEQ multiplex PCR, and the TCRdb table lists in-frame clones only, not all of them. In the table there are under 150,000 clones, roughly 84% of which are singletons. Germline values: CDR1 LGHNT, CDR2 FRNRAP. Trimming stripped 1 base from V and 2 bases from J, with 9 bases between. The CDR3 has 15 amino acids. The TCR originated in a man between 35 and 55 years old in good health. What was sequenced was blood. The chain links TRBV12-5 to TRBJ1-5; D gene unclear. The CDR3 nucleotides are TGTGCTAGTGGTTTGGGGCTGACGGGCAATCAGCCCCAGCATTTT. Protein product: CASGLGLTGNQPQHF.